This TCR beta chain was captured by sequencing in a study of T cells in narcolepsy. Study findings and constraints: HCRT-specific and TRIB2-specific autoreactive clonotypes appeared among same-patient CSF and blood CD4+ clonotypes.

Repertoires were generated with immunoSEQ multiplex PCR, while TCRdb's copy carries only in-frame clones and drops some. The sample contains roughly 23,000 clones, around 80% of which appear only once. A remark on this clone: What it binds is not known.

Germline values: CDR1 SQVTM, CDR2 ANQGSEA. This CDR3 region has 13 residues. Between the trimmed V and J ends, which lost 8 bases and 3 bases, there was a span of 16 bases. This clonotype originated in a human donor in good health. The source material was memory (CD45RA-) CD4+ T cells from blood. J is TRBJ1-1 and V is TRBV29-1; D might be TRBD1 (5 bases). CDR3 coding DNA: TGCAGCTCTAGACAGTCCGGCGACACTGAAGCTTTCTTT. Protein: CSSRQSGDTEAFF.